The 20 T cell receptor beta chains reported below all come from one sample, sequenced in a study of PD-1 blockade in mismatch repair-deficient tumors. TCRdb's copy holds only in-frame clones and misses some; the assay was immunoSEQ multiplex PCR. The data contain about 120,000 clones, around 86% of them singletons. The sample consisted of peripheral blood, taken 44 weeks after starting pembrolizumab. Receptor source: an adult with mismatch repair-deficient cancer.

This clone was recorded only once. This chain uses TRBV7-9 with TRBJ2-7; 15 nucleotides line up with TRBD2. After removal of 5 bases from V and 3 bases from J, the junction contained 11 bases not matched to a gene. Germline loops: CDR1 SEHNR, CDR2 FQNEAQ (reference sequence). The CDR3 is 18 amino acids. The CDR3 spells CASSPRSGTSGRFYEQYF. The CDR3 nucleotides read TGTGCCAGCAGCCCTCGCTCCGGGACTAGCGGGAGGTTCTACGAGCAGTACTTC.

V is TRBV5-6 and J is TRBJ2-3; D possibly matches TRBD1 or TRBD2 (5 bases each). The CDR3 covers 14 residues. The V end was cut by 0 bases, the J end by 4 bases, with 9 bases between. The germline V gene encodes CDR1 SGHDT and CDR2 YYEEEE. CDR3 residues: CASSLVRDPDTQYF. CDR3 DNA sequence: TGTGCCAGCAGCTTGGTACGGGACCCAGATACGCAGTATTTT.

The genes are TRBV2 and TRBJ2-3; 7 bases fit TRBD1. Trimming cost V 5 bases and J 3 bases; bases outside gene matches: 5. CDR1 and CDR2 from the germline V gene are SNHLY and FYNNEI. The CDR3 is 14 residues long. CDR3 amino acids: CASSRGLGTDTQYF. Written as DNA, the CDR3 is TGTGCCAGCAGTAGGGGGCTCGGGACAGATACGCAGTATTTT. The entire variable domain, with the rest obtained from reference TRBV2 and TRBJ2-3, is as follows: EPEVTQTPSHQVTQMGQEVILRCVPISNHLYFYWYRQILGQKVEFLVSFYNNEISEKSEIFDDQFSVERPDGSNFTLKIRSTKLEDSAMYFCASSRGLGTDTQYFGPGTRLTVL.

The rearrangement joins TRBV6-5 to TRBJ2-7, with 8 bases aligning to TRBD2. With 2 bases clipped from V and 4 bases from J, the junction kept 4 bases outside the gene matches. Germline V gene data show CDR1 as MNHEY and CDR2 as SVGAGI. The CDR3 loop spans 14 amino acids. The CDR3, as DNA: TGTGCCAGCAGTTACCGGGGGGGGACTTACGAGCAGTACTTC. Translating it yields CASSYRGGTYEQYF.

J is TRBJ1-2 and V is TRBV4-2; possible D gene TRBD1, 5 bases. V was clipped by 3 bases and J by 4 bases, with 18 bases between them. CDR3 size: 16 residues. Germline V lookup: CDR1 LGHNA, CDR2 YNFKEQ. CDR3 in amino acids: CASSQETTSRGYGYTF. The CDR3 DNA follows: TGTGCCAGCAGCCAGGAAACGACAAGTAGGGGCTATGGCTACACCTTC.

The chain recombines TRBV6-5 with TRBJ2-2; D call uncertain. The germline V and J ends were trimmed by 2 bases and 7 bases, with 5 bases remaining between them. This CDR3 is built from 12 residues. CDR1 MNHEY and CDR2 SVGAGI come from the germline V gene. In nucleotides, the CDR3 is TGTGCCAGCAGTTACGGCCACGGGGAGCTGTTTTTT. Protein product: CASSYGHGELFF.

The J gene is TRBJ2-3, the V gene TRBV5-1, with 10 bases fitting TRBD1. This CDR3 comprises 15 residues. The V gene end was trimmed by 4 bases and the J gene end by 3 bases; junction bases not matched to a gene: 5. The germline CDR1 and CDR2 sequences are SGHRS and YFSETQ. For the CDR3, the DNA is TGCGCCAGCAGCCCGACAGGGGGCTCAACAGATACGCAGTATTTT. Amino acids: CASSPTGGSTDTQYF.

The chain recombines TRBV6-1 with TRBJ2-3, with D possibly matching TRBD2 (5 bases). CDR1 MNHNS and CDR2 SASEGT come from the germline V gene. V was clipped by 5 bases and J by 2 bases, with 11 bases between them. This CDR3 is built from 14 residues. The CDR3 region has the DNA TGTGCCAGCAGTAAGAGGGCACTCACAGATACGCAGTATTTT. This translates into CASSKRALTDTQYF.

V usage is TRBV7-2 and J usage is TRBJ2-7, with 11 bases matching TRBD2. The germline CDR1 and CDR2 sequences are SGHTA and FQGNSA. CDR3 length: 15 residues. J lost 9 bases, V lost 1 base, and 8 bases had no gene match. Here the CDR3 DNA reads TGTGCCAGCAGCTTAGTACTACTAGCGGGAGCAAGGCAGTACTTC. Residues: CASSLVLLAGARQYF.

This chain joins TRBV12-2 and TRBJ1-1. TRBV12-2 is designated a pseudogene. The CDR3 consists of 18 residues. The CDR3, as DNA: TGTGCAAGTCGCTTAGCTACCGTGATAGTTATTAGGGTCACTGAAGCTTTCTTT. Amino acids: CASRLATVIVIRVTEAFF.

The rearrangement joins TRBV28 to TRBJ2-4; 9 bases map to TRBD1. Per germline, CDR1 MDHEN and CDR2 SYDVKM. The CDR3 has 16 residues. The J segment lost 7 bases and the V segment lost 6 bases, leaving 13 bases of the junction unmatched. The CDR3 DNA reads as TGTGCCAGCAGAGGAACCACGGACAGGGGATGGAACATTCAGTACTTC. This translates into CASRGTTDRGWNIQYF.

The chain employs TRBV6-1 and TRBJ2-1; 9 bases align to TRBD2. After removal of 3 bases from V and 4 bases from J, the junction contained 4 bases not matched to a gene. CDR1 and CDR2 (germline): MNHNS, SASEGT. The CDR3 totals 15 residues. This CDR3 is CASSETSGQYNEQFF. The CDR3 region has the DNA TGTGCCAGCAGTGAGACTAGCGGCCAGTACAATGAGCAGTTCTTC.

The CDR3 coding sequence is TGTGCCTGGGGTGGAGCCGGAGGACTCCGCGATACGCAGTATTTT. Residues: CAWGGAGGLRDTQYF. The V and J genes are TRBV30 and TRBJ2-3, with a tentative D call TRBD2 (5 bases). Germline assignment: CDR1 GTSNPN and CDR2 SVGIG (reference sequence). Trimming removed 5 bases from V and 6 bases from J, with 21 bases in between. The CDR3 has 15 amino acids.

The chain employs TRBV27 and TRBJ2-2, with unresolved D. CDR1 and CDR2 (germline): MNHEY, SMNVEV (reference sequence). The CDR3 is made up of 16 amino acids. V was pared by 5 bases and J by 0 bases, with 13 bases between. CDR3 sequence reads: CASSPTRHTNTGELFF. The CDR3 region has the DNA TGTGCCAGCAGTCCCACCAGACATACGAACACCGGGGAGCTGTTTTTT.

This sequence joins TRBV5-6 and TRBJ2-7, with D possibly matching TRBD1 (5 bases). Germline loops: CDR1 SGHDT, CDR2 YYEEEE. V lost 1 base to trimming and J lost 3 bases, with 14 bases between them. This CDR3 spans 15 amino acids. CDR3 nucleotide sequence: TGTGCCAGCAGCTTGCCCAGGCCAGGGTACTACGAGCAGTACTTC. This translates into CASSLPRPGYYEQYF.

The genes are TRBV9 and TRBJ2-2; 8 positions agree with TRBD2. V was pared by 4 bases and J by 5 bases, with 10 bases of the junction left unmatched. Germline V lookup: CDR1 SGDLS, CDR2 YYNGEE. The CDR3 contains 16 residues. Written as DNA, the CDR3 is TGTGCCAGCAGCCCAAGTGGGACTAGAAAAACCGGGGAGCTGTTTTTT. It is translated as CASSPSGTRKTGELFF. The full variable domain, with the rest looked up from reference TRBV9 and TRBJ2-2, is DSGVTQTPKHLITATGQRVTLRCSPRSGDLSVYWYQQSLDQGLQFLIQYYNGEERAKGNILERFSAQQFPDLHSELNLSSLELGDSALYFCASSPSGTRKTGELFFGEGSRLTVL.

The chain combines TRBV10-3 with TRBJ2-5; D is possibly TRBD1 or TRBD2 (7 bases each). Trimming left V 2 bases short and J 4 bases short, with 14 bases between. From germline, CDR1 is ENHRY and CDR2 SYGVKD. The CDR3 is 15 amino acids. The CDR3 region has the DNA TGTGCCATCAGTGAGCCAGGGGGGGAGGGAGAGACCCAGTACTTC. Translating it yields CAISEPGGEGETQYF.

V and J are TRBV7-9 and TRBJ2-1; the D is unclear. Trimming left V 5 bases short and J 5 bases short, with 22 bases between. This CDR3 has 17 residues. Germline lookup yields CDR1 SEHNR and CDR2 FQNEAQ (reference sequence). CDR3 region: CASSHWGLANLNNEQFF. CDR3 coding DNA: TGTGCCAGCAGCCACTGGGGTTTGGCCAATCTTAACAATGAGCAGTTCTTC.

This clone occurred once. This sequence joins TRBV6-5 and TRBJ2-2, with D uncertain. Trimming removed 0 bases at V and 0 bases at J, with 8 bases between. The germline V gene has CDR1 MNHEY and CDR2 SVGAGI. The CDR3 has 16 residues. The DNA of the CDR3 is TGTGCCAGCAGTTACTCGCCCAGTTCGAACACCGGGGAGCTGTTTTTT. Translation gives CASSYSPSSNTGELFF.

This clone is a singleton in its sample. J is TRBJ2-7 and V is TRBV7-2, with D unresolved. The CDR3 has 15 residues. The germline V and J ends were trimmed by 2 bases and 2 bases, with 13 bases remaining between them. Germline V gene sequence: CDR1 SGHTA, CDR2 FQGNSA. The CDR3 coding sequence is TGTGCCAGCAGCTTATTAATGACTCTAGCCTACGAGCAGTACTTC. It is translated as CASSLLMTLAYEQYF.